The rows below give T cell receptor beta chains drawn from one sample of a study of cytotoxic CD8 clonotypes in ibrutinib-treated CLL. Clones were read by immunoSEQ multiplex PCR, and TCRdb kept only the in-frame ones, dropping some. This sample has roughly 220,000 clones, with about four fifths found just once. Source: PBMCs, taken after 12 months of ibrutinib treatment. Receptor source: a human donor with chronic lymphocytic leukemia. Both conserved end residues are part of each CDR3. D genes are given only for firm matches. Some rows have no size entry. The others give once, few or many, or a class for an expanded clone.

V	size	D	J	DNA	CDR3
TRBV6-1	few	.	TRBJ2-7	TGTGCCAGCATAGGCTTAACCTACGAGCAGTACTTC	CASIGLTYEQYF
TRBV6-5	once	TRBD1	TRBJ1-1	TGTGCCAGCAGGGTACAGGGGACCACTGAAGCTTTCTTT	CASRVQGTTEAFF
TRBV5-1	.	.	TRBJ1-5	TGCGCCAGCAGCTTGGTCGACAGCAATCAGCCCCAGCATTTT	CASSLVDSNQPQHF
TRBV29-1	.	.	TRBJ1-5	TGCAGCGTTGAAGGGGACGGGGCCCAGCATTTT	CSVEGDGAQHF
TRBV15	.	TRBD2	TRBJ2-5	TGTGCCACCAGCAGAGTAGGGGCTAGCGGGCAAGAGACCCAGTACTTC	CATSRVGASGQETQYF
TRBV5-1	.	.	TRBJ2-7	TGCGCCAGCAGCTCCTTAATAGCAACTCCTCGGGAGCAGTACTTC	CASSSLIATPREQYF
TRBV2	.	TRBD1	TRBJ2-7	TGTGCCAGCAGTGAAGAGGGACAGTCCTACGAGCAGTACTTC	CASSEEGQSYEQYF
TRBV9	once	TRBD1	TRBJ2-5	TGTGCCAGCAGCGTATCAGCAGGGGGACAGGAGACCCAGTACTTC	CASSVSAGGQETQYF
TRBV5-1	.	TRBD2	TRBJ2-1	TGCGCCAGCAGCTTGGATGCTAGCGGGAGCAATGAGCAGTTCTTC	CASSLDASGSNEQFF
TRBV28	.	TRBD2	TRBJ2-7	TGTGCCAGCAGTTTCCCCGGGACTAGTCTGAGGTCCTACGAGCAGTACTTC	CASSFPGTSLRSYEQYF
TRBV7-6	.	.	TRBJ2-3	TGTGCCAGCAGCTTATTTAGCGGCACAGATACGCAGTATTTT	CASSLFSGTDTQYF
TRBV10-2	.	.	TRBJ2-3	TGCGCCAGCAGCGAAGGCAGGGTGGATACGCAGTATTTT	CASSEGRVDTQYF
TRBV9	.	.	TRBJ2-1	TGTGCCAGCAGCGTAGCCCCCGACAATGAGCAGTTCTTC	CASSVAPDNEQFF
TRBV6-4	medium-sized	.	TRBJ2-3	TGTGCCAGCAGTGAGCGGGACACAGATACGCAGTATTTT	CASSERDTDTQYF